This T cell receptor beta chain stems from a study of control samples from healthy donors and cancer patients. Method: immunoSEQ multiplex PCR; TCRdb's copy keeps in-frame clones and lacks some. Of about 70,000 clones listed, roughly 82% are singletons. Material: PBMCs. This TCR derives from a woman in her forties or fifties with lung cancer.

As DNA, the CDR3 is TGTGCCATCATTTACCCGGGGAAGAACACTGAAGCTTTCTTT. Amino acid sequence: CAIIYPGKNTEAFF. V usage is TRBV10-3 and J usage is TRBJ1-1; D unresolved. The CDR3 extends over 14 amino acids. Germline assignment: CDR1 ENHRY and CDR2 SYGVKD. Trimming took off 7 bases at V and 1 base at J, with 13 bases between the two ends.